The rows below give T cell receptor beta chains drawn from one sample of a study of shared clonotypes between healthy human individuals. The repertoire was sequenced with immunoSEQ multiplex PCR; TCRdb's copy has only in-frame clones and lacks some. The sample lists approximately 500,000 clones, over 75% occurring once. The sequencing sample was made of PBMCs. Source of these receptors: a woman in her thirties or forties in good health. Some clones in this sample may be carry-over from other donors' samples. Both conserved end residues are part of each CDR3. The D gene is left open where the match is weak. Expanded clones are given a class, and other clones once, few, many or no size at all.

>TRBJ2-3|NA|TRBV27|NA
TGTGCCAGCAGTTTGGATGTGGGCACAGATACGCAGTATTTT
CASSLDVGTDTQYF
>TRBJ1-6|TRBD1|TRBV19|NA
TGTGCCAGTAGTGTGACAGGGCGAAATTCACCCCTCCACTTT
CASSVTGRNSPLHF
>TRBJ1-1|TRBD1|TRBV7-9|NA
TGTGCCAGCAGCCTGGGACAGGGGTTGAACACTGAAGCTTTCTTT
CASSLGQGLNTEAFF
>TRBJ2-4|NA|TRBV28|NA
TGTGCCAGCACTCTCCCGACAGCCAAAAACATTCAGTACTTC
CASTLPTAKNIQYF
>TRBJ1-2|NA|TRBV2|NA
TGTGCCAGCAGTGCTACAGGGCCCTATGGCTACACCTTC
CASSATGPYGYTF
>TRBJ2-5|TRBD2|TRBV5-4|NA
TGTGCCAGCAGCCTTAGCGGGAGGGCGGAGACCCAGTACTTC
CASSLSGRAETQYF
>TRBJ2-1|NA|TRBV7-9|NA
TGTGCCAGCGGGGGGCGGGTCACCTACAATGAGCAGTTCTTC
CASGGRVTYNEQFF
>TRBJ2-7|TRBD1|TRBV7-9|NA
TGTGCCAGCAGCTTCCGGACAGGGGGCTACGAGCAGTACTTC
CASSFRTGGYEQYF
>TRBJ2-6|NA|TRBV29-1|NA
TGCAGCGTGGGGGACCCTGCTGGGGCCAACGTCCTGACTTTC
CSVGDPAGANVLTF
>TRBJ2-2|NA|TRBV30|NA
TGTGCCTGGAGTGTGGCGGAGTACACCGGGGAGCTGTTTTTT
CAWSVAEYTGELFF
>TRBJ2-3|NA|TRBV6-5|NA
TGTGCCAGCAGTTTTCTAACGGGAGCAGATACGCAGTATTTT
CASSFLTGADTQYF
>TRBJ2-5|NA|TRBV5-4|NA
TGTGCCAGCAGTGCGGGGTTAAGGGGCGGGGAGACCCAGTACTTC
CASSAGLRGGETQYF
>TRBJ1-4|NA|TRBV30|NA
TGTGCCTGGAGCTACACGGATAATGAAAAACTGTTTTTT
CAWSYTDNEKLFF
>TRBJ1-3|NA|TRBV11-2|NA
TGTGCCAGCAGCTTAGATTCCCTCCCGGGAAACACCATATATTTT
CASSLDSLPGNTIYF
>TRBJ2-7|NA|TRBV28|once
TGTGCCAGCAGTTTGGTGGGGAAGTACGAGCAGTACTTC
CASSLVGKYEQYF
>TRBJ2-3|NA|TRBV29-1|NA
TGCAGCGTTGGGAGCGGGAGCACAGATACGCAGTATTTT
CSVGSGSTDTQYF
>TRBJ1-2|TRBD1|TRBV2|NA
TGTGCCAGCAGCCTAAGGGACAGGGTTTTTCGTGGCTACACCTTC
CASSLRDRVFRGYTF
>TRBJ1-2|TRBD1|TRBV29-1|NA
TGCAGCGTTGAGGGACAGGGGTATGGCTACACCTTC
CSVEGQGYGYTF
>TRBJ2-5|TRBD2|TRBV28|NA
TGTGCCAGCAGTTCCCTAGCGGTTGGTTTGGAGACCCAGTACTTC
CASSSLAVGLETQYF
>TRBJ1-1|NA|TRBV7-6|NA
TGTGCCAGCAGCTTAGCGCTAGGCAGTAGTGATGAAGCTTTCTTT
CASSLALGSSDEAFF
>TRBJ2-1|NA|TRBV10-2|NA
TGCGCCAGCAGTGAGTCAGACAGGAGCTCCTACAATGAGCAGTTCTTC
CASSESDRSSYNEQFF
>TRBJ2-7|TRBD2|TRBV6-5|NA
TGTGCCAGCAGTTATGGCGGGAGGGCCTCCGAGCAGTACTTC
CASSYGGRASEQYF
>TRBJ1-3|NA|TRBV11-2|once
TGTGCCAGCAGCTCGATTTTCGGCGGAAACACCATATATTTT
CASSSIFGGNTIYF
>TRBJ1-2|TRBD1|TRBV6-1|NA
TGTGCCAGCAGAGTCGGACAGGTTAACTATGGCTACACCTTC
CASRVGQVNYGYTF
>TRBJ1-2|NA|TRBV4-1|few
TGCGCCAGCAGCCAAGTTAGGGGTAACTCCCAATTC
CASSQVRGNSQF
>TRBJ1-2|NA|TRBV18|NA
TGTGCCAGCTCACCAACCGACGGAATTCCTTATGGCTACACCTTC
CASSPTDGIPYGYTF
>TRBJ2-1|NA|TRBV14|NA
TGTGCCAGCAGCCGAGTTGACGGCTATGAGCAGTTCTTC
CASSRVDGYEQFF
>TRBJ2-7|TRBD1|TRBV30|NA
TGTGCCTGGAGCCTCGGACAGGGAAAAAACCTATTGGCCTACGAGCAGTACTTC
CAWSLGQGKNLLAYEQYF
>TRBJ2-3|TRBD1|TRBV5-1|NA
TGCGCCAGCAGCTCGGTCCCGGGACAGGGATCAGATACGCAGTATTTT
CASSSVPGQGSDTQYF
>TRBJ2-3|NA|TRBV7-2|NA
TGTGCCAGCAGCGTGGAGGTGGCAGATACGCAGTATTTT
CASSVEVADTQYF
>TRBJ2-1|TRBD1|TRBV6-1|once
TGTGCCAGCAGTGAAGCGGGGACAGTACCGCCTAACAATGAGCAGTTCTTC
CASSEAGTVPPNNEQFF
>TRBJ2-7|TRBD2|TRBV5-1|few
TGCGCCAGCTCAAGAGGGACTAGCGGGTTCGAGCAGTACTTC
CASSRGTSGFEQYF
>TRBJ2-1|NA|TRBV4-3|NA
TGCGCCAGCAGCCAAGTAGCACTAGCAAACAATGAGCAGTTCTTC
CASSQVALANNEQFF
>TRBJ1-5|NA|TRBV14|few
TGTGCCAGCGCTAGGGACGGCAATCAGCCCCAGCATTTT
CASARDGNQPQHF
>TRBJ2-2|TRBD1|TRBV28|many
TGTGCCAGCAGTTTATCCTCCTCCCGGACAGGGCCAACGAACACCGGGGAGCTGTTTTTT
CASSLSSSRTGPTNTGELFF
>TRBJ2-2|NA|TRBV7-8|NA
TGTGCCAGCAGCTCACAGTTCACCGGGGAGCTGTTTTTT
CASSSQFTGELFF
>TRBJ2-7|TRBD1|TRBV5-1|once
TGCGCCAGCAGCTGGGGGACGGGGACAGCCTACGAGCAGTACTTC
CASSWGTGTAYEQYF
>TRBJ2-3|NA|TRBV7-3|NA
TGTGCCAGCAGCTTAAGGTGGCTGGATACGCAGTATTTT
CASSLRWLDTQYF
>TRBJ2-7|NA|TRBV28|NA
TGTGCCAGCAGTTTACCCGATAGCGAGATCTACTCCTACGAGCAGTACTTC
CASSLPDSEIYSYEQYF
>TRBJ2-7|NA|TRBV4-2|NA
TGTGCCAGCAGCCAAGGTCGGCAGGGCGGGACTTACCACGAGCAGTACTTC
CASSQGRQGGTYHEQYF
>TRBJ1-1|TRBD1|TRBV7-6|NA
TGTGCCAGCAGCTTAGTTTTCCGCTCGGGGGGACAGACGAACACTGAAGCTTTCTTT
CASSLVFRSGGQTNTEAFF
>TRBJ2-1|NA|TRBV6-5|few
TGTGCCAGCAGTTATCTCAGGGGGGATGAGCAGTTCTTC
CASSYLRGDEQFF
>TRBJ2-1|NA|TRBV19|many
TGTGCCAGTAGTATCCCTAGCGACCACAATGAGCAGTTCTTC
CASSIPSDHNEQFF
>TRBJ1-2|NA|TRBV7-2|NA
TGTGCCAGCAGCCGCCGTGGGTTGGATGCTAACTATGGCTACACCTTC
CASSRRGLDANYGYTF
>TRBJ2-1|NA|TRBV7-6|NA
TGTGCCAGCAGCTTTGCACACAATGAGCAGTTCTTC
CASSFAHNEQFF
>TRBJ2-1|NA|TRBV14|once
TGTGCCAGCAGCCAAGGTCGGCTCGCTGAGCAGTTCTTC
CASSQGRLAEQFF